The 14 T cell receptor beta chains below come from one sample, sequenced in a study of beta chain features in type 1 diabetes. Study-level results: For Type 1 diabetes patients, all four CD4+ subsets carried TCRB CDR3s that were moderately but significantly shorter.

Expressed TCRB transcripts were sequenced after all isolated RNA was converted to cDNA. Method: immunoSEQ multiplex PCR; TCRdb's copy keeps in-frame clones and lacks some. The sample records roughly 290,000 clones, 15% being singletons. The antigens these receptors bind are not known. Input material: naive CD4+ T cells from blood. The receptors were sampled from a man in his late teens or twenties with type 1 diabetes.

This clone was seen only a few times. The gene calls are TRBV5-4 and TRBJ2-2, with TRBD1 matching over 7 bases. Germline-derived CDR1 and CDR2 are SGHNT and YYREEE (reference sequence). Trimming took 8 bases from V and 0 from J; bases not matched to a gene: 10. The CDR3 loop spans 16 amino acids. CDR3 sequence (DNA): TGTGCCAGTTCAGCTCTAGGGGGCGCGAACACCGGGGAGCTGTTTTTT. This translates into CASSALGGANTGELFF. The full variable domain, completed using reference TRBV5-4 and TRBJ2-2, is ETGVTQSPTHLIKTRGQQVTLRCSSQSGHNTVSWYQQALGQGPQFIFQYYREEENGRGNFPPRFSGLQFPNYSSELNVNALELDDSALYLCASSALGGANTGELFFGEGSRLTVL.

The chain carries TRBV28 and TRBJ2-5; 7 nucleotides match TRBD2. The germline V gene has CDR1 MDHEN and CDR2 SYDVKM. There are 12 residues in the CDR3. CDR3 coding DNA: TGTGGGGTAAGCGGGATGGGCGAGACCCAGTACTTC. Translation: CGVSGMGETQYF.

Only a few counts were recorded for this clone. The chain recombines TRBV4-2 with TRBJ2-6; 10 positions match TRBD1. Germline V gene lookup returns CDR1 LGHNA and CDR2 YNFKEQ. The ends lost 7 bases at V and 4 bases at J; junction bases unmatched: 16. The CDR3 totals 19 residues. The CDR3 DNA reads as TGTGCCAGCACCGCGGGACCGGGACAGGGGTTGTGGGGGGCCAACGTCCTGACTTTC. The encoded protein is CASTAGPGQGLWGANVLTF.

The rearrangement joins TRBV7-9 to TRBJ2-1; the match to TRBD1 covers 7 bases. Germline V lookup: CDR1 SEHNR, CDR2 FQNEAQ (reference sequence). CDR3 length equals 15 residues. J was trimmed by 7 bases and V by 3 bases; bases with no gene match: 9. This chain's CDR3 is CASSFRGGRGNEQFF. Written as DNA, the CDR3 is TGTGCCAGCAGCTTTAGAGGGGGCAGGGGGAATGAGCAGTTCTTC.

V gene TRBV7-2 combines with J gene TRBJ2-3; 13 bases fit TRBD2. CDR3 size: 16 residues. Germline values: CDR1 SGHTA, CDR2 FQGNSA. Germline trimming cut 5 bases from V and 2 bases from J; bases unmatched to any gene: 4. The DNA for the CDR3 is TGTGCCAGCAGCACCGGACTAGCGGGGGACACAGATACGCAGTATTTT. This sequence encodes CASSTGLAGDTDTQYF. The full variable domain, with the rest looked up from reference TRBV7-2 and TRBJ2-3, is GAGVSQSPSNKVTEKGKDVELRCDPISGHTALYWYRQSLGQGLEFLIYFQGNSAPDKSGLPSDRFSAERTGGSVSTLTIQRTQQEDSAVYLCASSTGLAGDTDTQYFGPGTRLTVL.

The CDR3 region has the DNA TGTGCCAGCAGTCTCCAGGGGGGAGCCAAAAACATTCAGTACTTC. Translating gives CASSLQGGAKNIQYF. This rearrangement joins TRBV2 to TRBJ2-4; D possibly corresponds to TRBD1 (7 bases). Germline CDR1 is SNHLY and CDR2 is FYNNEI. V dropped 5 bases and J dropped 0 bases, with 11 bases sitting between them. The CDR3 runs to 15 residues.

The chain joins TRBV9 to TRBJ2-1; tentative D call: TRBD2 (5 bases). This CDR3 has 15 residues. The V end was cut by 0 bases, the J end by 2 bases, with 9 bases between. Germline values: CDR1 SGDLS, CDR2 YYNGEE. In DNA form, the CDR3 reads TGTGCCAGCAGCGTAGACGGGAATACCTACAATGAGCAGTTCTTC. Its protein is CASSVDGNTYNEQFF.

The chain is built from TRBV5-6 and TRBJ1-1; D gene ambiguous. Deletions cut 2 bases from V and 7 bases from J, with 18 bases between. Germline CDR1 is SGHDT and CDR2 is YYEEEE. There are 15 residues in the CDR3. For the CDR3, the DNA is TGTGCCAGCAGCTTATATACCGGAGGTTGGGATGAAGCTTTCTTT. Residues: CASSLYTGGWDEAFF.

There are a few counts of this clone. The chain uses TRBV5-1 and TRBJ1-1, with unresolved D. Trimming took 0 bases from V and 0 from J, leaving 9 bases between them. The length of the CDR3 is 15 residues. Germline-derived CDR1 and CDR2 are SGHRS and YFSETQ. This CDR3 is CASSLGSEMNTEAFF. The DNA of the CDR3 is TGCGCCAGCAGCTTGGGGTCAGAAATGAACACTGAAGCTTTCTTT.

The V gene is TRBV5-4, the J gene TRBJ1-2, with D perhaps TRBD1 (6 bases). The germline V and J ends were trimmed by 2 bases and 6 bases, with 17 bases remaining between them. The CDR3 runs to 15 residues. Germline lookup yields CDR1 SGHNT and CDR2 YYREEE (reference sequence). CDR3 sequence (DNA): TGTGCCAGCAGCTTTGCGGTACAGGGTCGAGATGGCTACACCTTC. Translation gives CASSFAVQGRDGYTF. Based on the CDR3 plus reference TRBV5-4 and TRBJ1-2, the full variable domain is ETGVTQSPTHLIKTRGQQVTLRCSSQSGHNTVSWYQQALGQGPQFIFQYYREEENGRGNFPPRFSGLQFPNYSSELNVNALELDDSALYLCASSFAVQGRDGYTFGSGTRLTVV.

This chain links TRBV18 with TRBJ1-5; 9 nucleotides align to TRBD1. This CDR3 spans 15 amino acids. V trimming: 2 bases; J trimming: 5 bases; junction bases outside the gene matches: 4. CDR1 and CDR2 (germline): KGHSH, LQKENI. As DNA, the CDR3 is TGTGCCAGCTCACCAAACAGGGGGCCCTATCAGCCCCAGCATTTT. Its protein is CASSPNRGPYQPQHF.

The chain carries TRBV6-5 and TRBJ2-7, with TRBD1 matching over 11 bases. V shed 7 bases and J 8 bases; nucleotides not matched to a gene: 13. This CDR3 has 15 residues. Looked up from germline, CDR1 is MNHEY and CDR2 is SVGAGI. For the CDR3, the DNA is TGTGCCAGCACCCAGAGGAGGACAGGGGGCGGTCAGCAGTACTTC. It encodes CASTQRRTGGGQQYF.

The J gene is TRBJ2-5, the V gene TRBV15; TRBD1 matches at 8 bases. This CDR3 comprises 15 residues. The germline V gene has CDR1 LNHNV and CDR2 YYDKDF (reference sequence). The junction had 4 bases not matched to a gene; V was cut back by 0 bases and J by 4 bases. The CDR3: CATSRDIDRGETQYF. The CDR3 DNA follows: TGTGCCACCAGCAGAGATATAGACAGGGGAGAGACCCAGTACTTC. Looking up the rest from reference TRBV15 and TRBJ2-5 gives the full variable domain: DAMVIQNPRYQVTQFGKPVTLSCSQTLNHNVMYWYQQKSSQAPKLLFHYYDKDFNNEADTPDNFQSRRPNTSFCFLDIRSPGLGDTAMYLCATSRDIDRGETQYFGPGTRLLVL.

CDR3 residues: CASSLPGYTF. In DNA, the CDR3 is TGTGCCAGTAGTCTTCCTGGCTACACCTTC. The chain links TRBV19 to TRBJ1-2; D is undetermined. The germline V gene has CDR1 LNHDA and CDR2 SQIVND (reference sequence). With 5 bases removed from V and 7 bases from J, the gap between germline ends came to 5 bases. The CDR3 runs to 10 residues.